This is a list of T cell receptor beta chains from one sample in a study of blood T cell repertoires in COVID-19. TCRdb keeps only in-frame clones here, not all; method: immunoSEQ multiplex PCR. The sample consists of fewer than 450,000 clones, roughly 90% of them appearing once. Sequencing input: peripheral blood. The receptors here all came from an older woman with COVID-19, enrolled during active disease. CDR3s include the opening cysteine and the closing phenylalanine or tryptophan. The order of the fields is V gene, clone size, D gene, J gene, CDR3 protein, CDR3 DNA. D genes are given only for firm matches. Clone size is shown for a subset of rows, as once, few, many or a class of expanded clone.

v_call: TRBV30; clone_size: -; d_call: -; j_call: TRBJ1-2; cdr3_aa: CAWRTAWYGYTF; cdr3_nt: TGTGCCTGGAGAACTGCCTGGTATGGCTACACCTTC
v_call: TRBV2; clone_size: -; d_call: TRBD1; j_call: TRBJ1-6; cdr3_aa: CASSSRQGRNSPLHF; cdr3_nt: TGTGCCAGCAGTAGTCGACAGGGGCGGAATTCACCCCTCCACTTT
v_call: TRBV6-5; clone_size: -; d_call: -; j_call: TRBJ2-2; cdr3_aa: CASRDAGGELFF; cdr3_nt: TGTGCCAGCAGGGACGCGGGCGGGGAGCTGTTTTTT
v_call: TRBV3-1/TRBV3-2; clone_size: -; d_call: TRBD2; j_call: TRBJ2-5; cdr3_aa: CASSRAGGAEETQYF; cdr3_nt: TGTGCCAGCAGCCGTGCCGGGGGGGCAGAGGAGACCCAGTACTTC
v_call: TRBV7-9; clone_size: -; d_call: TRBD1; j_call: TRBJ1-2; cdr3_aa: CASSSRDRDGYTF; cdr3_nt: TGTGCCAGCAGCTCCCGGGACAGGGATGGCTACACCTTC
v_call: TRBV7-3; clone_size: -; d_call: -; j_call: TRBJ1-2; cdr3_aa: CASSFSGFGYTF; cdr3_nt: TGTGCCAGCAGCTTTTCAGGGTTTGGCTACACCTTC
v_call: TRBV28; clone_size: -; d_call: -; j_call: TRBJ1-1; cdr3_aa: CASSRDMRIAAFF; cdr3_nt: TGTGCCAGCAGTAGGGACATGAGGATCGCCGCTTTCTTT
v_call: TRBV11-3; clone_size: -; d_call: -; j_call: TRBJ2-7; cdr3_aa: CASSLENTHEQYF; cdr3_nt: TGTGCCAGCAGCTTGGAGAATACTCACGAGCAGTACTTC
v_call: TRBV13; clone_size: -; d_call: -; j_call: TRBJ1-5; cdr3_aa: CASSRRGQPQHF; cdr3_nt: TGTGCCAGCAGCCGGAGGGGTCAGCCCCAGCATTTT
v_call: TRBV2; clone_size: -; d_call: -; j_call: TRBJ1-5; cdr3_aa: CASRDSRNQPQHF; cdr3_nt: TGTGCCAGCAGGGACAGTCGCAATCAGCCCCAGCATTTT
v_call: TRBV27; clone_size: once; d_call: TRBD1; j_call: TRBJ2-1; cdr3_aa: CASSSPGQGAYEQFF; cdr3_nt: TGTGCCAGCAGTTCACCCGGGCAGGGGGCTTATGAGCAGTTCTTC
v_call: TRBV28; clone_size: -; d_call: TRBD2; j_call: TRBJ2-5; cdr3_aa: CASSSPLRGAQETQYF; cdr3_nt: TGTGCCAGCAGTTCACCTCTGCGGGGGGCCCAAGAGACCCAGTACTTC
v_call: TRBV10-3; clone_size: -; d_call: -; j_call: TRBJ1-2; cdr3_aa: CAISVGGNYGYTF; cdr3_nt: TGTGCCATCAGTGTAGGCGGTAACTATGGCTACACCTTC
v_call: TRBV24-1; clone_size: -; d_call: -; j_call: TRBJ1-2; cdr3_aa: CATSDPRGRDYTF; cdr3_nt: TGTGCCACCAGTGATCCCCGGGGGAGGGACTACACCTTC
v_call: TRBV3-1/TRBV3-2; clone_size: -; d_call: TRBD2; j_call: TRBJ2-5; cdr3_aa: CASSQTSGGGETQYF; cdr3_nt: TGTGCCAGCAGCCAGACTAGCGGGGGTGGGGAGACCCAGTACTTC
v_call: TRBV6-5; clone_size: few; d_call: TRBD1; j_call: TRBJ1-1; cdr3_aa: CASSYGTGSTEAFF; cdr3_nt: TGTGCCAGCAGTTACGGGACAGGATCCACTGAAGCTTTCTTT
v_call: TRBV4-1; clone_size: -; d_call: -; j_call: TRBJ1-2; cdr3_aa: CASSHGGVDYGYTF; cdr3_nt: TGCGCCAGCAGCCACGGAGGGGTGGACTATGGCTACACCTTC
v_call: TRBV28; clone_size: once; d_call: TRBD2; j_call: TRBJ2-6; cdr3_aa: CASRGGILPSGANVLTF; cdr3_nt: TGTGCCAGCAGGGGAGGGATCCTTCCCTCTGGGGCCAACGTCCTGACTTTC
v_call: TRBV13; clone_size: -; d_call: TRBD2; j_call: TRBJ2-3; cdr3_aa: CASSLSGGGAADTQYF; cdr3_nt: TGTGCCAGCAGCTTAAGTGGCGGGGGGGCCGCAGATACGCAGTATTTT
v_call: TRBV14; clone_size: -; d_call: -; j_call: TRBJ1-4; cdr3_aa: CASSQGRSNEKLFF; cdr3_nt: TGTGCCAGCAGCCAAGGCAGAAGTAATGAAAAACTGTTTTTT
v_call: TRBV7-9; clone_size: -; d_call: TRBD1; j_call: TRBJ1-6; cdr3_aa: CASSRQGGNSPLHF; cdr3_nt: TGTGCCAGCAGCCGACAGGGGGGTAATTCACCCCTCCACTTT
v_call: TRBV5-4; clone_size: -; d_call: -; j_call: TRBJ1-2; cdr3_aa: CASSFQGINYGYTF; cdr3_nt: TGTGCCAGCAGCTTTCAGGGTATTAACTATGGCTACACCTTC
v_call: TRBV9; clone_size: -; d_call: -; j_call: TRBJ2-7; cdr3_aa: CASSVVAGSYEQYF; cdr3_nt: TGTGCCAGCAGCGTAGTGGCAGGGTCCTACGAGCAGTACTTC
v_call: TRBV29-1; clone_size: -; d_call: -; j_call: TRBJ1-4; cdr3_aa: CSVAPGTSNEKLFF; cdr3_nt: TGCAGCGTGGCCCCAGGGACATCTAATGAAAAACTGTTTTTT
v_call: TRBV13; clone_size: -; d_call: -; j_call: TRBJ1-1; cdr3_aa: CASSSDGLMNTEAFF; cdr3_nt: TGTGCCAGCAGCAGTGACGGACTAATGAACACTGAAGCTTTCTTT
v_call: TRBV11-2; clone_size: -; d_call: TRBD1; j_call: TRBJ1-1; cdr3_aa: CASSLDQGARAFF; cdr3_nt: TGTGCCAGCAGCTTAGATCAGGGGGCGCGGGCTTTCTTT
v_call: TRBV7-9; clone_size: -; d_call: TRBD1; j_call: TRBJ1-4; cdr3_aa: CASSGTQGVVEKLFF; cdr3_nt: TGTGCCAGCAGCGGGACACAGGGGGTGGTAGAAAAACTGTTTTTT
v_call: TRBV30; clone_size: -; d_call: -; j_call: TRBJ1-2; cdr3_aa: CALYYGTDYGYTF; cdr3_nt: TGTGCCCTTTACTACGGAACCGACTATGGCTACACCTTC
v_call: TRBV7-6; clone_size: -; d_call: -; j_call: TRBJ2-1; cdr3_aa: CASSLRVGGASYNEQFF; cdr3_nt: TGTGCCAGCAGCTTAAGGGTCGGGGGAGCCTCCTACAATGAGCAGTTCTTC
v_call: TRBV19; clone_size: -; d_call: TRBD2; j_call: TRBJ2-3; cdr3_aa: CASSKVPSGGSTDTQYF; cdr3_nt: TGTGCCAGTAGTAAAGTTCCAAGCGGGGGGAGCACAGATACGCAGTATTTT
v_call: TRBV19; clone_size: few; d_call: -; j_call: TRBJ1-6; cdr3_aa: CASKSGADGNSPLHF; cdr3_nt: TGTGCCAGCAAAAGCGGGGCAGACGGTAATTCACCCCTCCACTTT
v_call: TRBV7-9; clone_size: -; d_call: -; j_call: TRBJ1-2; cdr3_aa: CASSWGGVQQRGYTF; cdr3_nt: TGTGCCAGCAGCTGGGGAGGAGTGCAACAAAGGGGCTACACCTTC
v_call: TRBV3-1/TRBV3-2; clone_size: -; d_call: -; j_call: TRBJ1-5; cdr3_aa: CASSQEGDQPQHF; cdr3_nt: TGTGCCAGCAGCCAAGAGGGAGATCAGCCCCAGCATTTT
v_call: TRBV9; clone_size: -; d_call: TRBD2; j_call: TRBJ2-3; cdr3_aa: CASSVSGGSTDTQYF; cdr3_nt: TGTGCCAGCAGCGTTAGCGGGGGGAGCACAGATACGCAGTATTTT
v_call: TRBV30; clone_size: -; d_call: TRBD1; j_call: TRBJ1-6; cdr3_aa: CAWRTRRDRGTNSPLHF; cdr3_nt: TGTGCCTGGAGGACCCGAAGAGACAGGGGGACTAATTCACCCCTCCACTTT
v_call: TRBV6-6; clone_size: -; d_call: TRBD1; j_call: TRBJ1-6; cdr3_aa: CASSKTGGNSPLHF; cdr3_nt: TGTGCCAGCAGTAAGACAGGGGGCAATTCACCCCTCCACTTT
v_call: TRBV10-1; clone_size: -; d_call: -; j_call: TRBJ2-2; cdr3_aa: CASSEGHRDTGELFF; cdr3_nt: TGCGCCAGCAGTGAAGGACACCGGGACACCGGGGAGCTGTTTTTT
v_call: TRBV18; clone_size: -; d_call: TRBD1; j_call: TRBJ1-2; cdr3_aa: CASSPSRGSNYGYTF; cdr3_nt: TGTGCCAGCTCACCTTCCAGGGGGTCCAACTATGGCTACACCTTC
v_call: TRBV19; clone_size: -; d_call: -; j_call: TRBJ1-1; cdr3_aa: CASREGGSGEAFF; cdr3_nt: TGTGCCAGTAGAGAAGGGGGTAGTGGTGAAGCTTTCTTT
v_call: TRBV9; clone_size: -; d_call: -; j_call: TRBJ1-1; cdr3_aa: CASSVATGSNTEAFF; cdr3_nt: TGTGCCAGCAGCGTAGCGACAGGCTCGAACACTGAAGCTTTCTTT
v_call: TRBV20-1; clone_size: -; d_call: -; j_call: TRBJ2-7; cdr3_aa: CSASYRGGPYSYEQYF; cdr3_nt: TGCAGTGCTAGTTACAGGGGGGGCCCTTACTCCTACGAGCAGTACTTC
v_call: TRBV19; clone_size: -; d_call: TRBD1; j_call: TRBJ1-4; cdr3_aa: CASSIFPGQATNEKLFF; cdr3_nt: TGTGCCAGTAGTATTTTCCCGGGACAGGCAACTAATGAAAAACTGTTTTTT
v_call: TRBV7-7; clone_size: -; d_call: -; j_call: TRBJ2-1; cdr3_aa: CASSLEQANEQFF; cdr3_nt: TGTGCCAGCAGCTTAGAACAGGCTAATGAGCAGTTCTTC
v_call: TRBV19; clone_size: -; d_call: TRBD1; j_call: TRBJ1-5; cdr3_aa: CASSSHRGSNQPQHF; cdr3_nt: TGTGCCAGTAGTTCCCACAGGGGTAGCAATCAGCCCCAGCATTTT
v_call: TRBV5-8; clone_size: -; d_call: -; j_call: TRBJ1-2; cdr3_aa: CASSLAGDVGGYTF; cdr3_nt: TGTGCCAGCAGCTTGGCCGGGGATGTAGGCGGCTACACCTTC
v_call: TRBV7-8; clone_size: -; d_call: TRBD1; j_call: TRBJ1-6; cdr3_aa: CASSLARTGGNSPLHF; cdr3_nt: TGTGCCAGCAGCTTAGCGAGGACAGGGGGGAATTCACCCCTCCACTTT